A selection of T cell receptor beta chains follows, all from one sample in a study of graft-versus-host responses after intestinal transplantation. The method was immunoSEQ multiplex PCR; TCRdb's version includes in-frame clones alone and lacks a portion of them. The sample holds nearly 20,000 clones, around 86% seen once. The material was PBMCs, obtained around 230 days after intestinal transplant. The origin of the receptors is a human patient who received an intestinal transplant, so some T cells may come from the graft donor. Both conserved end residues are part of each CDR3. Fields, in order: V gene, clone size, J gene, D gene, CDR3 protein, CDR3 DNA. A D gene is named only where the DNA matches it firmly. The size of a clone is reported for some rows only, either as once, few or many, or as a class for expanded clones.

TRBV7-9	.	TRBJ2-7	.	CASVSWDNKTYEQYF	TGTGCCAGCGTCTCATGGGACAATAAGACTTACGAGCAGTACTTC
TRBV11-2	.	TRBJ2-7	.	CASSFGFGPYEQYF	TGTGCCAGCAGCTTCGGTTTTGGCCCCTACGAGCAGTACTTC
TRBV27	.	TRBJ2-1	TRBD2	CASSPLSGGEFF	TGTGCCAGCAGTCCCCTTTCTGGGGGGGAGTTCTTC
TRBV11-2	.	TRBJ2-7	TRBD1	CAIGTGSYEQYF	TGTGCCATCGGGACAGGGTCCTACGAGCAGTACTTC
TRBV5-1	.	TRBJ1-4	TRBD1	CASSIGQGNEKLFF	TGCGCCAGCAGCATAGGACAGGGAAATGAAAAACTGTTTTTT
TRBV2	.	TRBJ2-7	.	CASSVRLPTYEQYF	TGTGCCAGCAGTGTAAGACTACCCACCTACGAGCAGTACTTC
TRBV6-4	once	TRBJ2-3	TRBD2	CASSDGVTSGGADTQYF	TGTGCCAGCAGTGACGGGGTGACTAGCGGGGGAGCGGATACGCAGTATTTT
TRBV19	.	TRBJ2-5	.	CASSIALTQGTQYF	TGTGCCAGTAGTATTGCACTAACTCAGGGGACCCAGTACTTC
TRBV25-1	.	TRBJ1-3	.	CASSEGAVQGYTIYF	TGTGCCAGCAGTGAGGGGGCAGTCCAAGGGTACACCATATATTTT
TRBV27	.	TRBJ1-1	.	CASIGRNLNTEAFF	TGTGCCAGCATAGGCCGTAACTTGAACACTGAAGCTTTCTTT
TRBV11-3	.	TRBJ1-1	.	CASSLARGYTEAFF	TGTGCCAGCAGCTTAGCCAGGGGCTACACTGAAGCTTTCTTT
TRBV7-9	.	TRBJ2-1	.	CASSEDSYNEQFF	TGTGCCAGCTCTGAGGACTCCTACAATGAGCAGTTCTTC